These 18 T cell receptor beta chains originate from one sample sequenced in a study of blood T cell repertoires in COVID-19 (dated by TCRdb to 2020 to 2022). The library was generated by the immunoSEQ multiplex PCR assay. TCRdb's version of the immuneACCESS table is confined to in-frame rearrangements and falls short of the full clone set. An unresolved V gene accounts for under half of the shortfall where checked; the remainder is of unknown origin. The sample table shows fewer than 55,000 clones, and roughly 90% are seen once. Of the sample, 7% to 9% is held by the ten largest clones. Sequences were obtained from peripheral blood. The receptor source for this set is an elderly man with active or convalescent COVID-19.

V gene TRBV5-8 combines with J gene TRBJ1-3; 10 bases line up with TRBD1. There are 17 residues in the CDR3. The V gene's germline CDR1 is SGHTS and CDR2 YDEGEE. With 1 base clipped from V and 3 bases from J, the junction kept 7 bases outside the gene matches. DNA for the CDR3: TGTGCCAGCAGCTTGCTCCACCGGACAGGGGGTGGAAACACCATATATTTT. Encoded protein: CASSLLHRTGGGNTIYF. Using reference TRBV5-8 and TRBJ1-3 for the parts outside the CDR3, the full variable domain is EAGVTQSPTHLIKTRGQQATLRCSPISGHTSVYWYQQALGLGLQFLLWYDEGEERNRGNFPPRFSGRQFPNYSSELNVNALELEDSALYLCASSLLHRTGGGNTIYFGEGSWLTVV.

The CDR3 DNA reads TGTGCCAGCAGTTATTACGGGAGCGTAAGAAAGTACACTGAAGCTTTCTTT. The encoded protein is CASSYYGSVRKYTEAFF. This chain joins TRBV6-2 or TRBV6-3 and TRBJ1-1; D unclear. CDR1 and CDR2 from the germline V gene are MNHEY and SVGEGT. Trimming cost V 3 bases and J 3 bases, with 20 bases left between them. The CDR3 runs to 17 residues.

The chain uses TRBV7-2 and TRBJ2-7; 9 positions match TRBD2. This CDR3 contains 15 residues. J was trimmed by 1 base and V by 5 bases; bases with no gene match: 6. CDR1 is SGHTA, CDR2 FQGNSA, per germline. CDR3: CASSLSSGASYEQYF. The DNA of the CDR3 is TGTGCCAGCAGCCTCTCTAGCGGGGCTTCCTACGAGCAGTACTTC.

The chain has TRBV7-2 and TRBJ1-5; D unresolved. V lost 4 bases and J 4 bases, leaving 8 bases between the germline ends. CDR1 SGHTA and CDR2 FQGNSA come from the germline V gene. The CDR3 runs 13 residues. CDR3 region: CASSSLYNQPQHF. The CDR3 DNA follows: TGTGCCAGCAGCTCCCTCTATAATCAGCCCCAGCATTTT.

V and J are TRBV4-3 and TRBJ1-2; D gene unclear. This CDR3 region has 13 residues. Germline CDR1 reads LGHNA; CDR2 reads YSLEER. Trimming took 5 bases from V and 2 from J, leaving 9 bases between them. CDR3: CASSSQPNYGYTF. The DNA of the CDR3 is TGCGCCAGCAGCTCACAGCCGAACTATGGCTACACCTTC.

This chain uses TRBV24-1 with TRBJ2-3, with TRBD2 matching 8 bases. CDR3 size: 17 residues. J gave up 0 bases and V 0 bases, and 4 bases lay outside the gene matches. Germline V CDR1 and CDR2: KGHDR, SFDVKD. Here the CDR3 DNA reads TGTGCCACCAGTGATTTGCCAGCGGGGGTTAGCACAGATACGCAGTATTTT. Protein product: CATSDLPAGVSTDTQYF.

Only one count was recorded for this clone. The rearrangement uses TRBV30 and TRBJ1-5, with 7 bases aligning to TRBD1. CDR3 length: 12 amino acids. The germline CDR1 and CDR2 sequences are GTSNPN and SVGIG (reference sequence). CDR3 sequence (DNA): TGTGCTCCAGGGGGTCCTAATCAGCCCCAGCATTTT. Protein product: CAPGGPNQPQHF.

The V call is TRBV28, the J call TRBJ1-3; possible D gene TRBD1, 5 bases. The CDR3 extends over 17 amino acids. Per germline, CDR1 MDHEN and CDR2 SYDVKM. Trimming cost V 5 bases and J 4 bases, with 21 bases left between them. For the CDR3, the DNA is TGTGCCAGCAGTCCCACGGGGGTCTGGTCCCTCGGAAACACCATATATTTT. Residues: CASSPTGVWSLGNTIYF.

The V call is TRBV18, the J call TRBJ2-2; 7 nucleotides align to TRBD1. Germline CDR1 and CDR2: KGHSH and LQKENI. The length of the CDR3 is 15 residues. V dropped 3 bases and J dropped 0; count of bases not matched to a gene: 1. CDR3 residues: CASSPTGPNTGELFF. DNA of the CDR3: TGTGCCAGCTCACCGACAGGGCCGAACACCGGGGAGCTGTTTTTT.

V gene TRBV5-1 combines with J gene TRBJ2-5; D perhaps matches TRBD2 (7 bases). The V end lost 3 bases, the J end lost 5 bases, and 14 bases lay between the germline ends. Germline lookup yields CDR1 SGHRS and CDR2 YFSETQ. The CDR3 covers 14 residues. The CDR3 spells CASSSVGGLETQYF. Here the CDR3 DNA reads TGCGCCAGCAGCTCCGTGGGGGGGCTGGAGACCCAGTACTTC. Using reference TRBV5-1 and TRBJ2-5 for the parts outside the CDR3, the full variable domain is KAGVTQTPRYLIKTRGQQVTLSCSPISGHRSVSWYQQTPGQGLQFLFEYFSETQRNKGNFPGRFSGRQFSNSRSEMNVSTLELGDSALYLCASSSVGGLETQYFGPGTRLLVL.

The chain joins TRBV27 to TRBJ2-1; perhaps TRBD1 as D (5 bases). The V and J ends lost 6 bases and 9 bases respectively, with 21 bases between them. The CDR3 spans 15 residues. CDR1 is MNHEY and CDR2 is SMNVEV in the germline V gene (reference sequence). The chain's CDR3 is CASRPRQGRYGEQFF. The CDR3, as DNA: TGTGCCAGCAGGCCCCGGCAGGGCCGGTACGGTGAGCAGTTCTTC.

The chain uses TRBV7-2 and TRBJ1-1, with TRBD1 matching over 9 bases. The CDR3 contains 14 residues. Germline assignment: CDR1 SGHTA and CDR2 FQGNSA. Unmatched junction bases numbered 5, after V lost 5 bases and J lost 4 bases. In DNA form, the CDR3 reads TGTGCCAGCAGCGAGCAACAGGGGGCCACTGAAGCTTTCTTT. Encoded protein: CASSEQQGATEAFF.

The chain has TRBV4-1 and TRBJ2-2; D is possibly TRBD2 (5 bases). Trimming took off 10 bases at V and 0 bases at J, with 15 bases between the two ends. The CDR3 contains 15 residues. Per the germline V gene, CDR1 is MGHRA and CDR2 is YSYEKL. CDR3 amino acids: CANVPGVSNTGELFF. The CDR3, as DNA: TGCGCCAACGTGCCCGGGGTATCGAACACCGGGGAGCTGTTTTTT.

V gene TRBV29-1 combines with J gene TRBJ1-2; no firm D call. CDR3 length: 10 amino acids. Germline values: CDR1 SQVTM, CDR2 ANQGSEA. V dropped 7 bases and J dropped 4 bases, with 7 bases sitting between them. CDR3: CSALAYGYTF. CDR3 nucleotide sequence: TGCAGCGCCCTGGCCTATGGCTACACCTTC.

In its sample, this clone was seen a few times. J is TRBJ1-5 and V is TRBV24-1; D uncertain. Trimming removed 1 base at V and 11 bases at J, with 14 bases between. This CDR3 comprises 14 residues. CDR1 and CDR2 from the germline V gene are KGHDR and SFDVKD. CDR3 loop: CATSDFNGFGAQHF. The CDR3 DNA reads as TGTGCCACCAGTGATTTTAACGGGTTCGGGGCCCAGCATTTT.

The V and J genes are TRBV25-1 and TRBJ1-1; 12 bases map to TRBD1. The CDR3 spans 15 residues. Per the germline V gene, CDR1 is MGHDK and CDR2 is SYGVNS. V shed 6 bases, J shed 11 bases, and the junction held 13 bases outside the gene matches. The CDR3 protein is CASRGDRGRLSKAFF. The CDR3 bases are TGTGCCAGCAGAGGGGACAGGGGGCGCTTGAGTAAGGCTTTCTTT.

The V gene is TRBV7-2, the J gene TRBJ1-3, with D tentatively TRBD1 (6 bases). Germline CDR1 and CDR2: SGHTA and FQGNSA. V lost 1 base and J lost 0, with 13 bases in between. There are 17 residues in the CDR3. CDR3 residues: CASSLGRGGRSGNTIYF. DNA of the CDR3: TGTGCCAGCAGCTTAGGTCGGGGGGGCCGCTCTGGAAACACCATATATTTT.

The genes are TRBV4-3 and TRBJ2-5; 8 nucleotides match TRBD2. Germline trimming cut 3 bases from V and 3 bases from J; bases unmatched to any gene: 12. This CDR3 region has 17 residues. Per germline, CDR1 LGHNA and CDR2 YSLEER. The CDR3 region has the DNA TGCGCCAGCAGCCAGGGTAACGTTGCGGGGGGTGAAGAGACCCAGTACTTC. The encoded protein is CASSQGNVAGGEETQYF.